One sample yielded the 15 T cell receptor beta chains listed below, sequenced in a study of blood T cell repertoires in COVID-19. The data were produced by immunoSEQ multiplex PCR, yet TCRdb's version contains in-frame clones alone and is incomplete. The data show 99,000 or so clones, with 84% seen just once and under 2% held by the top ten. Source material: peripheral blood. The receptors were gathered from a man between 65 and 85 years old with active or convalescent COVID-19.

The gene calls are TRBV3-1 (or the pseudogene TRBV3-2) and TRBJ2-7; maybe TRBD1 (5 bases). The germline V gene has CDR1 LGHDT and CDR2 YNNKEL (reference sequence). V shed 0 bases and J shed 9 bases, with 9 bases lying between them. The CDR3 contains 12 residues. CDR3 protein: CASSQDQGVQYF. CDR3 nucleotides: TGTGCCAGCAGCCAAGATCAAGGGGTGCAGTACTTC.

V usage is TRBV7-2 and J usage is TRBJ2-1; D uncertain. There are 13 residues in the CDR3. Trimming left V 1 base short and J 5 bases short, with 6 bases between. Germline-derived CDR1 and CDR2 are SGHTA and FQGNSA. This CDR3 is CASSLGPHNEQFF. Written as DNA, the CDR3 is TGTGCCAGCAGCTTAGGGCCTCACAATGAGCAGTTCTTC.

Only one count was recorded for this clone. The chain recombines TRBV2 with TRBJ2-7, with D possibly matching TRBD2 (7 bases). The CDR3 is 15 residues long. V lost 6 bases and J lost 0, with 15 bases in between. Germline assignment: CDR1 SNHLY and CDR2 FYNNEI. The CDR3 DNA is TGTGCCAGCAGGCTAGGGGGGGCGAGCTCCTACGAGCAGTACTTC. Protein: CASRLGGASSYEQYF.

The chain is built from TRBV5-6 and TRBJ2-1; a possible D gene is TRBD1 (6 bases). Deletions cut 4 bases from V and 10 bases from J, with 15 bases between. Germline V gene sequence: CDR1 SGHDT, CDR2 YYEEEE. This CDR3 spans 13 amino acids. The CDR3 sequence: CASSAPGAREQFF. In nucleotides, the CDR3 is TGTGCCAGCAGCGCCCCAGGGGCTAGGGAGCAGTTCTTC. The whole variable domain, filled in from reference TRBV5-6 and TRBJ2-1, reads DAGVTQSPTHLIKTRGQQVTLRCSPKSGHDTVSWYQQALGQGPQFIFQYYEEEERQRGNFPDRFSGHQFPNYSSELNVNALLLGDSALYLCASSAPGAREQFFGPGTRLTVL.

This clone was seen only once. The rearrangement joins TRBV6-1 to TRBJ1-1; 9 bases fit TRBD1. This CDR3 contains 13 residues. J gave up 5 bases and V 9 bases, and 7 bases lay outside the gene matches. Germline-derived CDR1 and CDR2 are MNHNS and SASEGT. DNA for the CDR3: TGTGCCAGTACGGGACAGGGAAGAACTGAAGCTTTCTTT. It translates to CASTGQGRTEAFF.

V usage is TRBV12-5 and J usage is TRBJ2-5; tentative D call: TRBD2 (6 bases). The CDR3 consists of 14 residues. Germline V gene sequence: CDR1 LGHNT, CDR2 FRNRAP. V dropped 7 bases and J dropped 2 bases, with 14 bases sitting between them. In DNA form, the CDR3 reads TGTGCTAGTGTTAGGAGGGGTTCACAAGAGACCCAGTACTTC. This codes for CASVRRGSQETQYF.

This chain links TRBV5-4 with TRBJ1-2; 9 positions agree with TRBD1. CDR1 is SGHNT, CDR2 YYREEE, per germline (reference sequence). V dropped 2 bases and J dropped 6; count of bases not matched to a gene: 5. The CDR3 totals 14 residues. CDR3 nucleotides: TGTGCCAGCAGCTTCGGGGACAGGGCTGATGGCTACACCTTC. It is translated as CASSFGDRADGYTF.

The V and J genes are TRBV2 and TRBJ2-1, with a tentative D call TRBD2 (5 bases). Trimming took off 6 bases at V and 7 bases at J, with 16 bases between the two ends. Germline assignment: CDR1 SNHLY and CDR2 FYNNEI. The CDR3 is 14 residues long. This chain's CDR3 is CASSAHTSTNEQFF. In DNA form, the CDR3 reads TGTGCCAGCAGCGCTCACACTAGTACGAATGAGCAGTTCTTC.

Here the CDR3 reads CASSASGAAYGYTF. The CDR3 nucleotides read TGCGCCAGCAGCGCCTCGGGAGCGGCATATGGCTACACCTTC. The chain is built from TRBV5-1 and TRBJ1-2; D is unresolved. The CDR3 totals 14 residues. V gave up 4 bases and J gave up 5 bases, with 15 bases separating them. Germline-derived CDR1 and CDR2 are SGHRS and YFSETQ.

The chain joins TRBV2 to TRBJ2-3; 7 nucleotides match TRBD1. V trimming: 6 bases; J trimming: 4 bases; junction bases outside the gene matches: 13. CDR1 SNHLY and CDR2 FYNNEI come from the germline V gene. The CDR3 is 16 amino acids. This chain's CDR3 is CASRRSLGQAADTQYF. The CDR3 DNA reads TGTGCCAGCAGGCGATCGCTTGGACAGGCGGCAGATACGCAGTATTTT.

The chain uses TRBV29-1 and TRBJ2-7; TRBD1 aligns across 8 bases. The V gene's germline CDR1 is SQVTM and CDR2 ANQGSEA. The CDR3 length is 15 residues. The V gene end was trimmed by 2 bases and the J gene end by 2 bases; junction bases not matched to a gene: 8. CDR3 amino acids: CSVETSRQGTYEQYF. The CDR3 DNA reads TGCAGCGTTGAAACCTCGCGACAGGGGACCTACGAGCAGTACTTC.

The V call is TRBV28, the J call TRBJ1-6; the match to TRBD1 covers 7 bases. Germline V gene lookup returns CDR1 MDHEN and CDR2 SYDVKM. The length of the CDR3 is 19 residues. Trimming cost V 2 bases and J 6 bases; bases outside gene matches: 16. CDR3 nucleotides: TGTGCCAGCAGTTTAGGGAGGACGACAGGGTCACCTTTTAATTCACCCCTCCACTTT. It translates to CASSLGRTTGSPFNSPLHF.

The rearrangement links TRBV19 to TRBJ1-5; D is uncertain. CDR1 LNHDA and CDR2 SQIVND come from the germline V gene (reference sequence). The CDR3 spans 14 residues. V was shortened by 3 bases and J by 0 bases, with 6 bases between the two germline ends. CDR3: CASSIQYSNQPQHF. The CDR3 DNA sequence: TGTGCCAGTAGTATCCAGTATAGCAATCAGCCCCAGCATTTT.

This chain links TRBV2 with TRBJ2-3, with TRBD1 matching over 9 bases. Trimming took 7 bases from V and 2 from J; bases not matched to a gene: 7. The germline gives CDR1 SNHLY, CDR2 FYNNEI. The CDR3 runs to 15 residues. CDR3 in DNA: TGTGCCAGCACGGGACAGGGTATCTCCACAGATACGCAGTATTTT. Its translation is CASTGQGISTDTQYF.

The rearrangement uses TRBV28 and TRBJ1-5; the match to TRBD1 covers 7 bases. CDR3 length equals 16 residues. Germline CDR1 reads MDHEN; CDR2 reads SYDVKM. J gave up 3 bases and V 5 bases, and 10 bases lay outside the gene matches. CDR3 sequence (DNA): TGTGCCAGCAGTGATACATACAGGGGATACAATCAGCCCCAGCATTTT. It yields the protein CASSDTYRGYNQPQHF. Complete variable domain (other parts from reference TRBV28 and TRBJ1-5): DVKVTQSSRYLVKRTGEKVFLECVQDMDHENMFWYRQDPGLGLRLIYFSYDVKMKEKGDIPEGYSVSREKKERFSLILESASTNQTSMYLCASSDTYRGYNQPQHFGDGTRLSIL.